What follows are 27 T cell receptor beta chains derived from one specimen sequenced in a study of blood T cell repertoires in COVID-19. Clones were read by immunoSEQ multiplex PCR, and TCRdb kept only the in-frame ones, dropping some. The repertoire holds around 130,000 clones, roughly four fifths seen once, with 2% to 2.5% in the top ten. The material sequenced was PBMCs or T cells enriched from blood (not recorded which). The origin of the receptors is a middle-aged man with acute COVID-19.

The sample holds one count of this clone. This chain connects TRBV18 to TRBJ2-7; D unresolved. Germline loops: CDR1 KGHSH, CDR2 LQKENI. Between the trimmed V and J ends, which lost 3 bases and 4 bases, there was a span of 4 bases. The CDR3 consists of 11 residues. The CDR3 DNA reads as TGTGCCAGCTCACCCGGGTACGAGCAGTACTTC. This translates into CASSPGYEQYF. The variable domain in full, completed from reference TRBV18 and TRBJ2-7, reads NAGVMQNPRHLVRRRGQEARLRCSPMKGHSHVYWYRQLPEEGLKFMVYLQKENIIDESGMPKERFSAEFPKEGPSILRIQQVVRGDSAAYFCASSPGYEQYFGPGTRLTVT.

The J gene is TRBJ2-3, the V gene TRBV6-2 or TRBV6-3, with D unresolved. From germline, CDR1 is MNHEY and CDR2 SVGEGT. Trimming took 4 bases from V and 2 from J, leaving 13 bases between them. The CDR3 covers 15 residues. The CDR3 DNA follows: TGTGCCAGCAGTTGGCTTGGTGTGAACACAGATACGCAGTATTTT. It encodes CASSWLGVNTDTQYF.

The V and J genes are TRBV5-1 and TRBJ1-5; unclear D gene. V shed 1 base and J shed 3 bases, with 11 bases lying between them. The CDR3 is made up of 15 amino acids. Germline values: CDR1 SGHRS, CDR2 YFSETQ. The CDR3 sequence is CASSLYGDLNQPQHF. CDR3 in DNA: TGCGCCAGCAGCTTGTACGGGGATCTCAATCAGCCCCAGCATTTT.

The V and J genes are TRBV6-5 and TRBJ2-5, with TRBD1 matching 9 bases. The length of the CDR3 is 16 residues. Germline CDR1 MNHEY, CDR2 SVGAGI. Trimming took 2 bases from V and 5 from J; bases not matched to a gene: 9. The CDR3 DNA sequence: TGTGCCAGCAGTTACGCCGGGACAGGGATGGCGGAGACCCAGTACTTC. It encodes CASSYAGTGMAETQYF.

The chain couples TRBV9 to TRBJ2-3; tentatively, D is TRBD2 (6 bases). This CDR3 is 15 amino acids long. CDR1 is SGDLS and CDR2 is YYNGEE in the germline V gene. Trimming pared 1 base from V and 1 base from J, leaving 10 bases between. This CDR3 is CASSVSGGRTDTQYF. Here the CDR3 DNA reads TGTGCCAGCAGCGTATCCGGGGGACGCACAGATACGCAGTATTTT.

The V call is TRBV4-1, the J call TRBJ2-1; 9 bases line up with TRBD1. With 0 bases clipped from V and 7 bases from J, the junction kept 4 bases outside the gene matches. CDR1 MGHRA and CDR2 YSYEKL come from the germline V gene. The CDR3 has 15 residues. CDR3 sequence: CASSQDGTGPNEQFF. DNA for the CDR3: TGCGCCAGCAGCCAAGATGGGACAGGGCCAAATGAGCAGTTCTTC.

The chain recombines TRBV30 with TRBJ1-2; maybe TRBD1 (5 bases). With 1 base removed from V and 7 bases from J, the gap between germline ends came to 10 bases. The CDR3 has 12 amino acids. CDR1 and CDR2 (germline): GTSNPN, SVGIG (reference sequence). The CDR3 sequence is CAWSEGGGGYTF. The CDR3 DNA follows: TGTGCCTGGAGTGAAGGCGGGGGTGGCTACACCTTC.

V and J are TRBV2 and TRBJ1-1; D call uncertain. From germline, CDR1 is SNHLY and CDR2 FYNNEI. This CDR3 contains 15 residues. With 8 bases removed from V and 1 base from J, the gap between germline ends came to 17 bases. This CDR3 reads CASRKRADQNTEAFF. The CDR3 DNA is TGTGCCAGCCGCAAGCGGGCAGACCAGAACACTGAAGCTTTCTTT.

The chain employs TRBV7-9 and TRBJ2-7; 7 bases agree with TRBD1. The germline CDR1 and CDR2 sequences are SEHNR and FQNEAQ (reference sequence). Trimming took 7 bases from V and 3 from J; bases not matched to a gene: 12. The CDR3 is made up of 15 amino acids. The CDR3 sequence is CASTSLGGRLYEQYF. Here the CDR3 DNA reads TGTGCCAGCACCTCCTTAGGGGGCCGGCTCTACGAGCAGTACTTC.

The rearrangement joins TRBV7-9 to TRBJ1-6, with TRBD1 identical over 11 bases. CDR3 size: 16 residues. Germline values: CDR1 SEHNR, CDR2 FQNEAQ (reference sequence). With 5 bases clipped from V and 3 bases from J, the junction kept 3 bases outside the gene matches. CDR3 residues: CASSRTGGGYNSPLHF. The CDR3, as DNA: TGTGCCAGCAGCCGGACAGGGGGCGGCTATAATTCACCCCTCCACTTT.

The chain recombines TRBV3-1 (or the pseudogene TRBV3-2) with TRBJ1-5; D might be TRBD1 (6 bases). The V end lost 5 bases, the J end lost 4 bases, and 12 bases lay between the germline ends. This CDR3 spans 14 amino acids. The V gene's germline CDR1 is LGHDT and CDR2 YNNKEL (reference sequence). Here the CDR3 DNA reads TGTGCCAGCAGCGCAGGGGTTATAAATCAGCCCCAGCATTTT. Translating it yields CASSAGVINQPQHF.

This sequence joins TRBV21-1 and TRBJ1-6; the table assigns TRBD1, which was not confirmed against the DNA. TRBV21-1 is a pseudogene segment. The CDR3 totals 15 residues. CDR3 protein: CASSLQETLNSPLHF. CDR3 nucleotide sequence: TGTGCCAGCAGCCTACAGGAGACTTTAAATTCACCCCTCCACTTT.

The chain couples TRBV7-9 to TRBJ1-4; 7 nucleotides line up with TRBD1. The CDR3 spans 16 residues. J gave up 5 bases and V 2 bases, and 8 bases lay outside the gene matches. Germline V gene lookup returns CDR1 SEHNR and CDR2 FQNEAQ (reference sequence). CDR3 DNA sequence: TGTGCCAGCAGCTTACTCTCCGGGACAGCAAATGAAAAACTGTTTTTT. This translates into CASSLLSGTANEKLFF.

The chain uses TRBV28 and TRBJ2-7, with 10 bases fitting TRBD1. J gave up 5 bases and V 6 bases, and 10 bases lay outside the gene matches. The CDR3 covers 15 residues. Germline lookup yields CDR1 MDHEN and CDR2 SYDVKM. The DNA of the CDR3 is TGTGCCAGCAGACCCGCCGGGACAGGGGAAGACGAGCAGTACTTC. This translates into CASRPAGTGEDEQYF.

The V and J genes are TRBV20-1 and TRBJ1-2, with unresolved D. The CDR3 has 11 amino acids. Trimming stripped 6 bases from V and 4 bases from J, with 9 bases between. Germline CDR1 and CDR2: DFQATT and SNEGSKA (reference sequence). The CDR3 here is CSAPLSYGYTF. CDR3 coding DNA: TGCAGTGCCCCCCTTAGCTATGGCTACACCTTC.

The V call is TRBV19, the J call TRBJ1-1; D is uncertain. The CDR3 spans 15 residues. The germline V gene encodes CDR1 LNHDA and CDR2 SQIVND (reference sequence). Between the trimmed V and J ends, which lost 7 bases and 4 bases, there was a span of 19 bases. CDR3 DNA: TGTGCCAGTACCCTATATGGAGTCCGCGGCACTGAAGCTTTCTTT. Encoded protein: CASTLYGVRGTEAFF.

The J gene is TRBJ1-4, the V gene TRBV10-3; D may be TRBD1 (6 bases). Trimming took off 10 bases at V and 2 bases at J, with 14 bases between the two ends. CDR3 length: 14 residues. From germline, CDR1 is ENHRY and CDR2 SYGVKD. The CDR3 protein is CATQGSGTNEKLFF. CDR3 coding DNA: TGTGCCACCCAGGGGTCAGGGACTAATGAAAAACTGTTTTTT.

The rearrangement joins TRBV18 to TRBJ2-7; 7 bases match TRBD2. CDR1 and CDR2 (germline): KGHSH, LQKENI. This CDR3 spans 14 amino acids. With V trimmed by 3 bases and J by 6 bases, 8 bases remained unmatched. This CDR3 is CASSPGGSEIEQYF. CDR3 bases: TGTGCCAGCTCACCTGGCGGGAGTGAAATCGAGCAGTACTTC.

V gene TRBV5-4 combines with J gene TRBJ2-1, with TRBD2 matching over 13 bases. The CDR3 extends over 15 amino acids. The V and J ends lost 2 bases and 6 bases, in that order; junction bases with no gene match: 2. Germline CDR1 is SGHNT and CDR2 is YYREEE (reference sequence). For the CDR3, the DNA is TGTGCCAGCAGCTTAGGACTAGCGGGAGTCAATGAGCAGTTCTTC. It codes for CASSLGLAGVNEQFF.

The V and J genes are TRBV20-1 and TRBJ1-1, with D possibly TRBD1 on 6 matching bases. V lost 5 bases and J lost 3, with 7 bases in between. This CDR3 contains 11 residues. Germline CDR1 and CDR2: DFQATT and SNEGSKA (reference sequence). The CDR3 DNA is TGCAGTGCTCCAGGGGACACTGAAGCTTTCTTT. Translation: CSAPGDTEAFF.

V is TRBV6-5 and J is TRBJ2-6; 9 positions agree with TRBD1. Per the germline V gene, CDR1 is MNHEY and CDR2 is SVGAGI. V lost 6 bases to trimming and J lost 4 bases; unmatched junction nucleotides: 4. CDR3 size: 15 residues. CDR3 DNA sequence: TGTGCCAGCAGGGACAGGGGTTCCGGGGCCAACGTCCTGACTTTC. It specifies CASRDRGSGANVLTF.

As regards this clone: The same CDR3 also results from other DNA sequences found in this sample. The chain carries TRBV7-2 and TRBJ2-2, with a possible D match to TRBD1 (5 bases). The CDR3 is 15 residues long. V lost 0 bases to trimming and J lost 4 bases, with 9 bases between them. CDR1 is SGHTA, CDR2 FQGNSA, per germline. CDR3 in DNA: TGTGCCAGCAGCTTAGCGCAGGGTGGCACCGGGGAGCTGTTTTTT. Translation: CASSLAQGGTGELFF.

The table lists this clone with a count of one. This sequence joins TRBV12-3 or TRBV12-4 and TRBJ1-1; D unclear. V was shortened by 6 bases and J by 11 bases, with 13 bases between the two germline ends. CDR3 length: 11 residues. The CDR3, as DNA: TGTGCCAGCAGCCTCCGTGATGCGGCTTTCTTT. Its protein is CASSLRDAAFF.

The V and J genes are TRBV19 and TRBJ2-1, with 14 bases matching TRBD2. J lost 8 bases, V lost 3 bases, and 6 bases had no gene match. CDR1 and CDR2 (germline): LNHDA, SQIVND (reference sequence). There are 16 residues in the CDR3. CDR3: CASSIRTSGRSYEQFF. CDR3 coding DNA: TGTGCCAGTAGTATTCGGACTAGCGGGAGGTCCTATGAGCAGTTCTTC. Full variable domain (rest looked up from reference TRBV19 and TRBJ2-1): DGGITQSPKYLFRKEGQNVTLSCEQNLNHDAMYWYRQDPGQGLRLIYYSQIVNDFQKGDIAEGYSVSREKKESFPLTVTSAQKNPTAFYLCASSIRTSGRSYEQFFGPGTRLTVL.

The chain couples TRBV30 to TRBJ1-5; D gene uncertain. In germline, CDR1 is GTSNPN, CDR2 SVGIG (reference sequence). V dropped 0 bases and J dropped 9 bases, with 12 bases sitting between them. This CDR3 is built from 13 residues. CDR3 residues: CAWSVAGLGPQHF. The CDR3 DNA follows: TGTGCCTGGAGTGTGGCTGGGCTGGGGCCCCAGCATTTT.

CDR3 nucleotides: TGTGCCAGCACCTCGAGTAGCACAGATACGCAGTATTTT. Translating it yields CASTSSSTDTQYF. The chain combines TRBV6-5 with TRBJ2-3; D unclear. The CDR3 has 13 residues. Germline values: CDR1 MNHEY, CDR2 SVGAGI. Between the trimmed V and J ends, which lost 7 bases and 0 bases, there was a span of 8 bases.

V and J are TRBV25-1 and TRBJ1-2; the D is unclear. V dropped 4 bases and J dropped 8 bases, with 8 bases sitting between them. This CDR3 region has 11 residues. From germline, CDR1 is MGHDK and CDR2 SYGVNS. Written as DNA, the CDR3 is TGTGCCAGCAGTGTTGGAGTAGGCTACACCTTC. It is translated as CASSVGVGYTF.